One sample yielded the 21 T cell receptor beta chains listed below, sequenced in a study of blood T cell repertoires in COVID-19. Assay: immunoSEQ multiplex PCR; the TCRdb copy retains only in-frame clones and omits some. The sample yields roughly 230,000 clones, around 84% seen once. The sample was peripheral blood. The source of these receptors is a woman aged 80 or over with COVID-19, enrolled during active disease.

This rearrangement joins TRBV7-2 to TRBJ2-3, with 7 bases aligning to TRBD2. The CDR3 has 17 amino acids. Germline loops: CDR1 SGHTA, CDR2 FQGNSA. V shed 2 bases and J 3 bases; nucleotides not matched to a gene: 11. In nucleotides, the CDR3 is TGTGCCAGCAGCTTAAGGCCTTTGACTAGCCCAACAGATACGCAGTATTTT. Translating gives CASSLRPLTSPTDTQYF.

The CDR3: CASSPSQGGNQPQHF. The DNA of the CDR3 is TGTGCCAGCAGCCCCTCGCAGGGAGGTAATCAGCCCCAGCATTTT. The gene calls are TRBV3-1 (or the pseudogene TRBV3-2) and TRBJ1-5; possible D gene TRBD1, 5 bases. Germline lookup yields CDR1 LGHDT and CDR2 YNNKEL (reference sequence). The CDR3 totals 15 residues. Trimming removed 4 bases from V and 4 bases from J, with 14 bases in between.

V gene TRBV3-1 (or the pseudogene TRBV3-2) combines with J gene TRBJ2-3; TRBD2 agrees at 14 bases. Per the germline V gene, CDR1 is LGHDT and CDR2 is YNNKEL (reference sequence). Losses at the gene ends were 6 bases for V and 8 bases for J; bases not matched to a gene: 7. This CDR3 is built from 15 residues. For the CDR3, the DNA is TGTGCCAGCAGTAAAACCGGGACTAGCGGGGGTACGCAGTATTTT. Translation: CASSKTGTSGGTQYF.

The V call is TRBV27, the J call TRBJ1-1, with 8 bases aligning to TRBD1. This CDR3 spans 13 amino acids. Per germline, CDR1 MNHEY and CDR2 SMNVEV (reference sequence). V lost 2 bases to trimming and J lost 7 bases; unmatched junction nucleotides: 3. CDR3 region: CASSLQGAGEAFF. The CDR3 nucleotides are TGTGCCAGCAGTTTACAGGGGGCGGGTGAAGCTTTCTTT.

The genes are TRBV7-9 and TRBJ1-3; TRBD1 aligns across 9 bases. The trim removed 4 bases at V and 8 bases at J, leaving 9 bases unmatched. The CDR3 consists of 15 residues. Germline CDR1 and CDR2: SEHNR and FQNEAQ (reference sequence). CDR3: CASSSRGTGIDTIYF. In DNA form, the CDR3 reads TGTGCCAGCAGCTCCCGAGGGACAGGGATTGACACCATATATTTT.

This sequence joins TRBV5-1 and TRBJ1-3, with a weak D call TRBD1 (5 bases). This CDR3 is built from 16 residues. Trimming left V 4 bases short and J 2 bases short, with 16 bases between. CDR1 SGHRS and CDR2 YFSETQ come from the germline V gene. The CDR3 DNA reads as TGCGCCAGCAGCACCGCGGGGACGGGCCCTGGAAACACCATATATTTT. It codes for CASSTAGTGPGNTIYF.

The CDR3 protein is CASSTGLAGGLKTGELFF. The CDR3 DNA reads TGTGCCAGTAGTACCGGACTAGCGGGGGGCCTGAAGACCGGGGAGCTGTTTTTT. This sequence joins TRBV19 and TRBJ2-2, with 14 bases lining up with TRBD2. V gave up 4 bases and J gave up 5 bases; unmatched junction bases: 9. The length of the CDR3 is 18 residues. Germline V gives CDR1 LNHDA, CDR2 SQIVND (reference sequence).

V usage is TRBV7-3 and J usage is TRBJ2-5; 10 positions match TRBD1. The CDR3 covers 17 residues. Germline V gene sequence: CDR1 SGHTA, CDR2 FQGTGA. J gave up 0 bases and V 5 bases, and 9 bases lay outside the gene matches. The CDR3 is CASSRGQGISYQETQYF. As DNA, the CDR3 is TGTGCCAGCAGCCGGGGACAGGGGATAAGTTACCAAGAGACCCAGTACTTC.

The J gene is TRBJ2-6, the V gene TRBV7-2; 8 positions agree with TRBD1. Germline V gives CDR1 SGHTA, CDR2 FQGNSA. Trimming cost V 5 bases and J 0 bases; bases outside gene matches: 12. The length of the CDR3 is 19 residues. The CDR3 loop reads CASSLSPGQAASGANVLTF. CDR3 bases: TGTGCCAGCAGCCTCTCTCCGGGACAGGCGGCCTCTGGGGCCAACGTCCTGACTTTC.

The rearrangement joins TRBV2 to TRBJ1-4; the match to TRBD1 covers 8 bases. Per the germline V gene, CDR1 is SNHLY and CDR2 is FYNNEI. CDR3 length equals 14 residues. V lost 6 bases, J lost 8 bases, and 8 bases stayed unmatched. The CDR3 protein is CASRLRTGREKLFF. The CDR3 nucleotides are TGTGCCAGCAGGCTACGGACAGGGCGGGAAAAACTGTTTTTT.

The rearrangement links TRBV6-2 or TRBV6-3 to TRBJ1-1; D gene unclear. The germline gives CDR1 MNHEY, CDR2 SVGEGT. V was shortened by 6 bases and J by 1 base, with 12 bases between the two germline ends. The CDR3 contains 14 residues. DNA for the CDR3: TGTGCCAGCAGCCAGCGGACGGGGAACACTGAAGCTTTCTTT. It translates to CASSQRTGNTEAFF.

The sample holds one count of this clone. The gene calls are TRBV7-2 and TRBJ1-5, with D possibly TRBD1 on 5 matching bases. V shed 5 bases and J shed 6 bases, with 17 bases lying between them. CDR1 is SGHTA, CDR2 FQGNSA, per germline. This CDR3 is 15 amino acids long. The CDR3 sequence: CASSPAAGYGQPQHF. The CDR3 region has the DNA TGTGCCAGCAGCCCCGCGGCAGGGTACGGTCAGCCCCAGCATTTT.

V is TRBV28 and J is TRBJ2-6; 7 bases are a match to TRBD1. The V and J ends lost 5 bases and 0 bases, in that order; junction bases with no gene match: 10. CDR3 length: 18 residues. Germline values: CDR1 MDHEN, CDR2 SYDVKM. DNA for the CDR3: TGTGCCAGCAGTACCTCCGGGACAGCCCGCTCTGGGGCCAACGTCCTGACTTTC. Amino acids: CASSTSGTARSGANVLTF.

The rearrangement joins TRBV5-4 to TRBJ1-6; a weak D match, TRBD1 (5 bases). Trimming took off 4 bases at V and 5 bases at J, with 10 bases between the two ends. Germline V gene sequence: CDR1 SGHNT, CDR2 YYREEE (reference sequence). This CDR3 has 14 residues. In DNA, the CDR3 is TGTGCCAGCAGCCGGGAGGGGAATAATTCACCCCTCCACTTT. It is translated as CASSREGNNSPLHF.

The CDR3 sequence: CASSLRGQGSGNTIYF. CDR3 coding DNA: TGTGCCAGCAGCTTAAGGGGACAGGGTTCTGGAAACACCATATATTTT. The chain couples TRBV11-2 to TRBJ1-3, with 9 bases fitting TRBD1. V trimming: 2 bases; J trimming: 1 base; junction bases outside the gene matches: 3. CDR1 and CDR2 (germline): SGHAT, FQNNGV. The CDR3 has 16 residues.

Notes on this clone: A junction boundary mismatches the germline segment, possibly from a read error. CDR3 DNA sequence: TGTGCCAGCAGGGAAGACAGGGTAACGGGAAACACCATATATTTT. It translates to CASREDRVTGNTIYF. The chain recombines TRBV2 with TRBJ1-3; the match to TRBD1 covers 7 bases. This CDR3 is built from 15 residues. Per germline, CDR1 SNHLY and CDR2 FYNNEI.

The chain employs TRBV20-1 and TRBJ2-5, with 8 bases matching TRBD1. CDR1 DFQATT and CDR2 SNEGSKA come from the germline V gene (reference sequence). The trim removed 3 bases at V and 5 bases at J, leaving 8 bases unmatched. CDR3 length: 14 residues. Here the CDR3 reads CSASQGAPGETQYF. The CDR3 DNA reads TGCAGTGCTAGTCAGGGGGCGCCTGGGGAGACCCAGTACTTC.

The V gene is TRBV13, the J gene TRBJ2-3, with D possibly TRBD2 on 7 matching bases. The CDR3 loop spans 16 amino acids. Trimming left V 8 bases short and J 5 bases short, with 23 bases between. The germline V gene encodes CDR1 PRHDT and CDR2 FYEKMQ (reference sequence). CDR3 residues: CASSSSTRGRKDTQYF. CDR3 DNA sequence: TGTGCCAGCTCCTCTTCCACGCGGGGGCGGAAAGATACGCAGTATTTT.

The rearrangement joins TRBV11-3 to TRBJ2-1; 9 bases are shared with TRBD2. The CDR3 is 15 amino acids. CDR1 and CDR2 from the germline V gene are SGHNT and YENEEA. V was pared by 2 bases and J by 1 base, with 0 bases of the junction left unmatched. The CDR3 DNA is TGTGCCAGCAGCTTAAGCGGGGGGTCCTACAATGAGCAGTTCTTC. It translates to CASSLSGGSYNEQFF.

The CDR3 DNA sequence: TGTGCCAGCAGTTATCGACTAGTCTTAGCCAATGAGCAGTTCTTC. Protein product: CASSYRLVLANEQFF. J is TRBJ2-1 and V is TRBV6-2 or TRBV6-3, with D perhaps matching TRBD2 (6 bases). The germline CDR1 and CDR2 sequences are MNHEY and SVGEGT. CDR3 length: 15 amino acids. The V end was cut by 3 bases, the J end by 6 bases, with 15 bases between.

The CDR3 DNA follows: TGTGCCAGCAGTCCCGGACAGAGCAATCAGCCCCAGCATTTT. Encoded protein: CASSPGQSNQPQHF. The chain recombines TRBV6-6 with TRBJ1-5; D possibly corresponds to TRBD1 (6 bases). The V and J ends lost 5 bases and 1 base respectively, with 9 bases between them. The CDR3 extends over 14 amino acids. Germline-derived CDR1 and CDR2 are MNHNY and SVGAGI (reference sequence).